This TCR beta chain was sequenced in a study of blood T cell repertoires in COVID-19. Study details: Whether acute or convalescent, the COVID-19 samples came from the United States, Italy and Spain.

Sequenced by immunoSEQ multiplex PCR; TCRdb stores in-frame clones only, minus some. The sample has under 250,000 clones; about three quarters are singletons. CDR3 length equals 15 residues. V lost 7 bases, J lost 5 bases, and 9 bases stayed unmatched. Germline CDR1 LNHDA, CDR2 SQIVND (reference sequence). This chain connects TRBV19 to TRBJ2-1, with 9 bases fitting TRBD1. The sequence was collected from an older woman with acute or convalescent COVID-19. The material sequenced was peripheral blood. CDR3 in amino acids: CASIGTGRSNNEQFF. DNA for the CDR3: TGTGCCAGTATCGGGACAGGGCGAAGTAACAATGAGCAGTTCTTC.